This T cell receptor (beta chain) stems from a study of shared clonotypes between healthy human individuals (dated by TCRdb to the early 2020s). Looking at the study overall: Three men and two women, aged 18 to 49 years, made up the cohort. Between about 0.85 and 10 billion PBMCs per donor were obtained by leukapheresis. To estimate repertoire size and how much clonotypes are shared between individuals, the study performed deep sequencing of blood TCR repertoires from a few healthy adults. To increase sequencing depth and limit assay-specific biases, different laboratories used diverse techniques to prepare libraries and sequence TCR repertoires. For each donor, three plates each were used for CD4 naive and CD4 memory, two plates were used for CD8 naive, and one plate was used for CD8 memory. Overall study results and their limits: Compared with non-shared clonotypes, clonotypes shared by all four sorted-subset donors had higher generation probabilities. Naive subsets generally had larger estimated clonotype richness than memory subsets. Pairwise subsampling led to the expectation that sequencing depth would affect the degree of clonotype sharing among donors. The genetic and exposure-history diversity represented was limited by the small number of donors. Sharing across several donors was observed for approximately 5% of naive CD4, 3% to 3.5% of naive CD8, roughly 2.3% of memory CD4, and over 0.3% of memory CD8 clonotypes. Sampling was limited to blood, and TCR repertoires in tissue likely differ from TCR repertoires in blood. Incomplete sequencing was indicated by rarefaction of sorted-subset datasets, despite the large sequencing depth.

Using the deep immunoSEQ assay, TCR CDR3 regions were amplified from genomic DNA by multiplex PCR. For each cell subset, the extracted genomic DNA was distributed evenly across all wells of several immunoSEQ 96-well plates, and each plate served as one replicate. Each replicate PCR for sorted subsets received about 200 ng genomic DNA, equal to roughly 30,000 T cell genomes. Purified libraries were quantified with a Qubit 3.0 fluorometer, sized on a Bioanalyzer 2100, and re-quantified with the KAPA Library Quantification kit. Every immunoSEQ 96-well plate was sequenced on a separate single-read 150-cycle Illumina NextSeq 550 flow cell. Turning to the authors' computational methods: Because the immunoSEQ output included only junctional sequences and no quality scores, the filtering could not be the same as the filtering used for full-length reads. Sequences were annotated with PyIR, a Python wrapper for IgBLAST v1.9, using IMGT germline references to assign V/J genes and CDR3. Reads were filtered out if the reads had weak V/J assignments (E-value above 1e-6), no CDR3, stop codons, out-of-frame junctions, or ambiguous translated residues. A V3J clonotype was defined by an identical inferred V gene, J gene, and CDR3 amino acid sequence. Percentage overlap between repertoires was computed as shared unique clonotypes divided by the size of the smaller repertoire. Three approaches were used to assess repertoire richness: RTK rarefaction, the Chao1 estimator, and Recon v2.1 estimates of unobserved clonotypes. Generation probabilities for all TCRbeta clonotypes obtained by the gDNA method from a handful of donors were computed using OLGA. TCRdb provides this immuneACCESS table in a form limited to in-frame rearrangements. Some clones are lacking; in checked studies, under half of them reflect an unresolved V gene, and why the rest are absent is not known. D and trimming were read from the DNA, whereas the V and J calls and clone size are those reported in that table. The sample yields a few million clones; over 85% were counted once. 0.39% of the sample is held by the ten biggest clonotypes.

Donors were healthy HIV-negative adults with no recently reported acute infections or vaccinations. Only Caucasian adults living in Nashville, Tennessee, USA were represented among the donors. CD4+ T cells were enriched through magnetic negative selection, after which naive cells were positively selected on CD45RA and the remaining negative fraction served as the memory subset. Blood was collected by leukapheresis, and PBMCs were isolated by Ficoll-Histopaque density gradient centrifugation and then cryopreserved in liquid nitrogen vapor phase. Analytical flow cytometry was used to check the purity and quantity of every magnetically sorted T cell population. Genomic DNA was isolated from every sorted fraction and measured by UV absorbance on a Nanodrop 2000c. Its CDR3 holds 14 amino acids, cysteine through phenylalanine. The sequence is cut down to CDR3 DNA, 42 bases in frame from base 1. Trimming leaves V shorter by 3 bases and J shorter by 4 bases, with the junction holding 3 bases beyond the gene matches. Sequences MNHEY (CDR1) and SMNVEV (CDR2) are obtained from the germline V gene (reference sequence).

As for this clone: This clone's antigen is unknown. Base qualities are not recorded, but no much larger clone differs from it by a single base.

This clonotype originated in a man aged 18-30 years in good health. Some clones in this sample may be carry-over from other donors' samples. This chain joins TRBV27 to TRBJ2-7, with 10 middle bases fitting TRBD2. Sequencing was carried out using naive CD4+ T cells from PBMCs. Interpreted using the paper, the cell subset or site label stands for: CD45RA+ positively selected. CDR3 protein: CASSFLAGEYEQYF. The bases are TGTGCCAGCAGTTTCCTAGCGGGAGAGTACGAGCAGTACTTC.